The 15 T cell receptor beta chains reported below all come from one sample, sequenced in a study of blood T cell repertoires in COVID-19. TCRdb's table, derived via immunoSEQ multiplex PCR, lists solely in-frame clones and lacks some. The sample holds just over 150,000 clones; 85% are singletons and the top ten take approximately 3.3%. The specimen was peripheral blood. The source is a human donor with acute or convalescent COVID-19. The donor label of this sample is uncertain.

The chain has TRBV6-5 and TRBJ2-3; 9 positions match TRBD2. Germline CDR1 reads MNHEY; CDR2 reads SVGAGI. V lost 2 bases to trimming and J lost 3 bases; unmatched junction nucleotides: 3. The CDR3 has 15 amino acids. CDR3 bases: TGTGCCAGCAGTTACGTGCGGGGGGGGACAGATACGCAGTATTTT. This sequence encodes CASSYVRGGTDTQYF.

J is TRBJ1-2 and V is TRBV7-3; 9 nucleotides match TRBD1. The CDR3 consists of 15 residues. Germline V CDR1 and CDR2: SGHTA, FQGTGA. The trim removed 2 bases at V and 8 bases at J, leaving 9 bases unmatched. Here the CDR3 DNA reads TGTGCCAGCAGCTTAGGAACAGGGGGCGCAGGCGGCTACACCTTC. This codes for CASSLGTGGAGGYTF.

The chain combines TRBV27 with TRBJ1-5, with 8 bases aligning to TRBD1. Germline V gene lookup returns CDR1 MNHEY and CDR2 SMNVEV (reference sequence). CDR3 length: 15 amino acids. V was clipped by 7 bases and J by 4 bases; unmatched bases: 9. The CDR3 coding sequence is TGTGCCAGCAAGGGAGGGACAGGTCTGAATCAGCCCCAGCATTTT. Protein: CASKGGTGLNQPQHF.

This chain joins TRBV30 and TRBJ1-1; TRBD1 aligns across 9 bases. The germline CDR1 and CDR2 sequences are GTSNPN and SVGIG (reference sequence). V lost 0 bases and J lost 6; bases outside the gene matches: 8. This CDR3 comprises 15 residues. The CDR3 protein is CAWSVKSGQGAEAFF. The CDR3 DNA follows: TGTGCCTGGAGTGTAAAATCGGGACAGGGTGCTGAAGCTTTCTTT.

The chain uses TRBV4-1 and TRBJ1-1; D is unclear. There are 15 residues in the CDR3. The V end lost 1 base, the J end lost 0 bases, and 9 bases lay between the germline ends. CDR1 MGHRA and CDR2 YSYEKL come from the germline V gene. The CDR3 sequence: CASSQAQNMNTEAFF. CDR3 nucleotide sequence: TGCGCCAGCAGCCAAGCCCAGAACATGAACACTGAAGCTTTCTTT.

The chain employs TRBV4-1 and TRBJ1-6; 7 nucleotides match TRBD1. The CDR3 has 16 residues. The trim removed 0 bases at V and 7 bases at J, leaving 6 bases unmatched. CDR1 is MGHRA and CDR2 is YSYEKL in the germline V gene. CDR3: CASSQDWGDSNSPLHF. The CDR3 region has the DNA TGCGCCAGCAGCCAAGATTGGGGGGACAGCAATTCACCCCTCCACTTT.

The CDR3 nucleotides are TGCGCCAGCAGCCAGGCAGGGGGCCCCTACGAGCAGTACTTC. Translating gives CASSQAGGPYEQYF. J is TRBJ2-7 and V is TRBV4-1; 8 bases match TRBD1. Per the germline V gene, CDR1 is MGHRA and CDR2 is YSYEKL. The CDR3 sequence is 14 residues long. Unmatched junction bases numbered 3, after V lost 3 bases and J lost 2 bases.

The chain uses TRBV12-5 and TRBJ1-1, with D unresolved. CDR1 LGHNT and CDR2 FRNRAP come from the germline V gene. Trimming removed 5 bases at V and 1 base at J, with 14 bases between. This CDR3 spans 15 amino acids. The CDR3 protein is CASGPPLERNTEAFF. CDR3 nucleotide sequence: TGTGCTAGTGGTCCGCCCCTCGAGAGGAACACTGAAGCTTTCTTT.

The V gene is TRBV24-1, the J gene TRBJ2-2, with 10 nucleotides matching TRBD2. Germline V CDR1 and CDR2: KGHDR, SFDVKD. CDR3 length: 18 residues. The junction had 12 bases not matched to a gene; V was cut back by 4 bases and J by 5 bases. The CDR3 sequence: CATSERRGSGGATGELFF. The CDR3 region has the DNA TGTGCCACCAGTGAACGGAGAGGGAGCGGGGGGGCGACCGGGGAGCTGTTTTTT.

The V and J genes are TRBV5-1 and TRBJ2-5; 11 bases are a match to TRBD2. J gave up 4 bases and V 4 bases, and 12 bases lay outside the gene matches. Germline CDR1 is SGHRS and CDR2 is YFSETQ. This CDR3 is 17 amino acids long. CDR3 residues: CASSPLASGGPGETQYF. As DNA, the CDR3 is TGCGCCAGCAGCCCGTTGGCTAGCGGGGGGCCGGGAGAGACCCAGTACTTC.

The rearrangement uses TRBV28 and TRBJ1-4; D call uncertain. Germline lookup yields CDR1 MDHEN and CDR2 SYDVKM. V was cut by 5 bases and J by 8 bases, with 15 bases left in between. CDR3 length: 14 amino acids. CDR3 coding DNA: TGTGCCAGCAGTGGTCCCCACAGTGGGGAAAAACTGTTTTTT. This codes for CASSGPHSGEKLFF.

The J gene is TRBJ2-5, the V gene TRBV7-2, with 8 bases lining up with TRBD2. Germline CDR1 reads SGHTA; CDR2 reads FQGNSA. This CDR3 spans 16 amino acids. The trim removed 4 bases at V and 2 bases at J, leaving 9 bases unmatched. CDR3 sequence reads: CASSSTLGLGQETQYF. The CDR3 DNA reads TGTGCCAGCAGCTCAACGCTGGGACTAGGGCAAGAGACCCAGTACTTC.

A word on this clone: A junction end diverges from the germline sequence, so it may reflect a read error. J is TRBJ2-5 and V is TRBV6-1; 11 positions match TRBD1. The CDR3 covers 16 residues. Germline V gene sequence: CDR1 MNHNS, CDR2 SASEGT. DNA of the CDR3: TGTGCCAGCAGGGAAGGACAGGGGGCCCCCCAAGAGACCCAGTACTTC. This codes for CASREGQGAPQETQYF.

J is TRBJ1-2 and V is TRBV7-9, with TRBD1 matching 7 bases. CDR3 length: 15 amino acids. The V gene's germline CDR1 is SEHNR and CDR2 FQNEAQ (reference sequence). J lost 5 bases, V lost 5 bases, and 11 bases had no gene match. Here the CDR3 reads CASSPIQGFGYGYTF. CDR3 sequence (DNA): TGTGCCAGCAGCCCGATACAGGGGTTTGGGTATGGCTACACCTTC.

The chain is built from TRBV6-5 and TRBJ2-1; 7 positions match TRBD1. Germline assignment: CDR1 MNHEY and CDR2 SVGAGI. With 0 bases clipped from V and 3 bases from J, the junction kept 5 bases outside the gene matches. The CDR3 contains 16 residues. CDR3 in amino acids: CASSYSQGLGYNEQFF. CDR3 sequence (DNA): TGTGCCAGCAGTTACTCACAGGGGTTGGGCTACAATGAGCAGTTCTTC.